The rows below give T cell receptor beta chains drawn from one sample of a study of control samples from healthy donors and cancer patients. Assay: immunoSEQ multiplex PCR; the TCRdb copy retains only in-frame clones and omits some. This table holds about 130,000 clones, nearly 90% found once. Sequencing was performed on blood. These receptors came from a man aged 50-59 years in good health. Each CDR3 is given with its conserved first and last residue. Each record gives: D gene, clone size, V gene, J gene, CDR3 DNA, CDR3 protein. The D gene is left open where the match is weak. A clone size is listed for some rows: how often the clone was seen (once, few, many), or a class if it is expanded.

.,.,TRBV15,TRBJ1-1,TGTGCCACCAGCAGACCTTGGGATGCAAGAAGGAACACTGAAGCTTTCTTT,CATSRPWDARRNTEAFF
.,.,TRBV6-1,TRBJ1-2,TGTGCCAGCAGTGAAATCTGGGGGAGCTATGGCTACACCTTC,CASSEIWGSYGYTF
.,once,TRBV7-9,TRBJ1-6,TGTGCCAGCAGCTTAGAAGCAGGGACCTTATCGGCCCTCCACTTT,CASSLEAGTLSALHF
.,.,TRBV18,TRBJ2-7,TGTGCCAGCTCACCACCGGGAAGAACCTACGAGCAGTACTTC,CASSPPGRTYEQYF
.,.,TRBV12-5,TRBJ1-1,TGTGCTAGTGGTCAGGGGACGTGGGCTTTCTTT,CASGQGTWAFF
.,.,TRBV28,TRBJ1-1,TGTGCCAGCAGTTTTCCGACCGACACTGAAGCTTTCTTT,CASSFPTDTEAFF
TRBD1,.,TRBV5-4,TRBJ1-1,TGTGCCAGCAGGCGGGACAGCAACACTGAAGCTTTCTTT,CASRRDSNTEAFF
TRBD1,.,TRBV28,TRBJ1-3,TGTGCCAGCAGTTCAGGGACAGGGGGTTCAGGAAACACCATATATTTT,CASSSGTGGSGNTIYF
TRBD1,.,TRBV11-3,TRBJ1-1,TGTGCCAGCAGCCCCTTCTTGCTACAGGGGGCTCAAACTGAAGCTTTCTTT,CASSPFLLQGAQTEAFF
.,.,TRBV18,TRBJ1-1,TGTGCCAGCTCACCAGCAGAGAACACTGAAGCTTTCTTT,CASSPAENTEAFF
.,.,TRBV7-3,TRBJ2-6,TGTGCCAGCAGCCCGGCTGGGACACATGGGGCCAACGTCCTGACTTTC,CASSPAGTHGANVLTF
.,.,TRBV5-6,TRBJ1-3,TGTGCCAGCAGCTTGGGTGGGATCTCTGGAAACACCATATATTTT,CASSLGGISGNTIYF
.,few,TRBV28,TRBJ1-2,TGTGCCAGCAGTTCCCCCGGGGGGCAGGACTATGGCTACACCTTC,CASSSPGGQDYGYTF
.,.,TRBV20-1,TRBJ2-1,TGCAGTGCTAGTAGGCCCCCGGTATACAATGAGCAGTTCTTC,CSASRPPVYNEQFF
.,.,TRBV7-9,TRBJ1-2,TGTGCCAGCAGCCGGGACCAGAACTATGGCTACACCTTC,CASSRDQNYGYTF
.,.,TRBV5-1,TRBJ1-3,TGCGCCAGCAGCGTTGGCGGCGCGAGCTCTGGAAACACCATATATTTT,CASSVGGASSGNTIYF
TRBD2,.,TRBV27,TRBJ2-5,TGTGCCAGCAGTCCTACACTGGGACTAGCGGGGGGGGAGACCCAGTACTTC,CASSPTLGLAGGETQYF
TRBD1,once,TRBV7-9,TRBJ1-2,TGTGCCAGCAGCTTAGCCTCCGGGACAGAAATAGCTAACTATGGCTACACCTTC,CASSLASGTEIANYGYTF
.,.,TRBV28,TRBJ1-2,TGTGCCAGCAGTTTACCCCGCCAGAACTATGGCTACACCTTC,CASSLPRQNYGYTF
.,.,TRBV6-5,TRBJ1-1,TGTGCCAGCAGTCTCCGAGGGGCTGAAGCTTTCTTT,CASSLRGAEAFF
.,once,TRBV7-2,TRBJ1-3,TGTGCCAGCAGCTTAGGCCAGTCGCGGAACACCATATATTTT,CASSLGQSRNTIYF
.,few,TRBV6-1,TRBJ1-5,TGTGCCAGCAGTGAAGCGGCAGGGAGCCAGCCCCAGCATTTT,CASSEAAGSQPQHF
.,.,TRBV10-3,TRBJ2-7,TGTGCCATCAGTGCCGGGACTCTCTCCTCCTACGAGCAGTACTTC,CAISAGTLSSYEQYF
.,once,TRBV30,TRBJ2-3,TGTGCCTGGCGGACGAGCTCCTCCACAGATACGCAGTATTTT,CAWRTSSSTDTQYF
TRBD2,once,TRBV6-2/TRBV6-3,TRBJ2-3,TGTGCCAGCAGTTACCCCGAGACTAGCGGGGGAAAAGAGGGAGATACGCAGTATTTT,CASSYPETSGGKEGDTQYF
TRBD2,.,TRBV5-1,TRBJ2-2,TGCGCCAGCAGCTTGGCGGGGGGAGTGAGGGAGCTGTTTTTT,CASSLAGGVRELFF
.,.,TRBV28,TRBJ1-4,TGTGCCAGTTCCATAGGTGGAGGGAGGGGCGAAAAACTGTTTTTT,CASSIGGGRGEKLFF
.,.,TRBV6-5,TRBJ1-2,TGTGCCAGCAGCCCCACCCGACAGAGTAGGGATGGCTACACCTTC,CASSPTRQSRDGYTF
.,.,TRBV6-4,TRBJ2-2,TGTGCCAGCAGAGAACAGGAGAACACCGGGGAGCTGTTTTTT,CASREQENTGELFF
TRBD2,.,TRBV11-3,TRBJ2-1,TGTGCCAGCAGCAAGATGGGAGGGTTGTCTGAGCAGTTCTTC,CASSKMGGLSEQFF
TRBD1,.,TRBV3-1/TRBV3-2,TRBJ2-5,TGTGCCAGCAATAGGGGGCCGGGAGAGACCCAGTACTTC,CASNRGPGETQYF
.,.,TRBV10-3,TRBJ1-1,TGTGCCATCAGCCGGGTTAGCACTGAAGCTTTCTTT,CAISRVSTEAFF
.,.,TRBV10-2,TRBJ2-7,TGCGCCAGCAGTGATTTTAGGGGGGAATCGTACGAGCAGTACTTC,CASSDFRGESYEQYF
TRBD1,few,TRBV4-1,TRBJ1-5,TGCGCCAGCAGCTCCACAGGGGACCCCAATCAGCCCCAGCATTTT,CASSSTGDPNQPQHF
.,.,TRBV28,TRBJ1-5,TGTGCCAGCATCGACAGAAATAATCAGCCCCAGCATTTT,CASIDRNNQPQHF
TRBD2,.,TRBV6-4,TRBJ2-1,TGTGCCAGCAGTGACAATAGCGGGGGGGCATATGAGCAGTTCTTC,CASSDNSGGAYEQFF